Here is one T cell receptor beta chain with its context. The data were taken from a study of control samples from healthy donors and cancer patients. V lost 6 bases, J lost 5 bases, and 13 bases lay in between. The CDR3 has 13 residues. Germline values: CDR1 MDHEN, CDR2 SYDVKM. Repertoires were generated with immunoSEQ multiplex PCR, while TCRdb's copy carries only in-frame clones and drops some. The sample comprises 150,000 or so clones, 94% of which are singletons, and around 6.2% rests with the top ten. Sequencing was carried out using blood. The rearrangement joins TRBV28 to TRBJ2-5; unclear D gene. The TCR comes from a man aged 35-49 years in good health. DNA of the CDR3: TGTGCCAGCAGCTGGATAGCTGGGGAGACCCAGTACTTC. It specifies CASSWIAGETQYF.